This T cell receptor (beta chain) appears in the sequencing data of a study of blood T cell repertoires in COVID-19 (dated by TCRdb to 2020 to 2022). In terms of the full investigation: The collaborator samples originated in the United States, Italy and Spain and spanned the acute and convalescent phases of COVID-19. Subjects who had been exposed to COVID-19, were actively infected with it, or had recovered from it provided the deeply sampled blood TCRbeta repertoires that made up the dataset. The material from the prospective study consisted of cDNA or gDNA derived from T cells, B-cell-depleted T cells, or PBMCs. Where available, HLA class I and class II types were taken from metadata supplied by the sample provider and were not determined by assay-based typing. A de-identified subject ID, COVID-19 status, age in years and sex were almost always included in the sample metadata. The repertoires were made available in a free public database intended to serve as a resource for research on the immune response to SARS-CoV-2. The samples were drawn from two sources: the first 160 participants of the ongoing ImmuneRACE study, and 1,254 subjects contributed by 6 global collaborators. Beyond this particular receptor, the publication reports: How much clinical and demographic metadata was included differed by source and by participant, and the metadata was provided uncurated.

TCRbeta CDR3 regions were amplified from genomic DNA using the immunoSEQ Assay, a bias-controlled multiplex PCR. Under the source paper's analysis protocol: The number of nucleated cells in each sample was estimated from the amplification of reference gene primers within the assay. To quantify the absolute abundance of each unique TCRbeta CDR3 rearrangement, sequence reads were collapsed and filtered. Productive Simpson clonality was computed per sample as the square root of Simpson's diversity index over productive rearrangements. TCRdb's version of the immuneACCESS table is confined to in-frame rearrangements and falls short of the full clone set. An unresolved V gene accounts for under half of the shortfall where checked; the remainder is of unknown origin. The V and J calls and clone size were taken over from that table, and D and trimming were inferred from the DNA. Counted in this sample were around 150,000 clones; over 90% of them appeared once. Jointly, the top ten make up roughly 2% of the sample.

Details on this clone: Its target antigen remains unknown. No per-base quality is available; no much larger clone lies one base away.

At the junction V is shortened by 5 bases and J by 2 bases; bases outside the gene matches: 8. CDR1 and CDR2, looked up from the germline V gene, are SGHTA and FQGTGA. CDR3 length: 16 amino acids, cysteine to phenylalanine. Solely the CDR3 DNA is kept, with 48 bases framed from the first base. One collaborating source in Seattle enrolled patients during active infection and followed them longitudinally through the course of disease. Whole blood was collected in K2EDTA tubes by collaborating institutions according to the institutions' own protocols. For TCRbeta analysis, collaborators shipped samples as frozen whole blood, isolated PBMCs, or DNA extracted from either of those sample types.

This TCR came from a woman aged 55-70 years with COVID-19, enrolled during active disease. This chain is built from TRBV7-3 and TRBJ2-2, with 7 junctional bases fitting TRBD1. The sequenced sample was peripheral blood. DNA sequence: TGTGCCAGCAGCATCACCGGGACAGCTAACACCGGGGAGCTGTTTTTT. It encodes CASSITGTANTGELFF. Outside the CDR3, residues come from the reference TRBV7-3 and TRBJ2-2 proteins, so the full variable domain is: GAGVSQTPSNKVTEKGKYVELRCDPISGHTALYWYRQSLGQGPEFLIYFQGTGAADDSGLPNDRFFAVRPEGSVSTLKIQRTERGDSAVYLCASSITGTANTGELFFGEGSRLTVL.